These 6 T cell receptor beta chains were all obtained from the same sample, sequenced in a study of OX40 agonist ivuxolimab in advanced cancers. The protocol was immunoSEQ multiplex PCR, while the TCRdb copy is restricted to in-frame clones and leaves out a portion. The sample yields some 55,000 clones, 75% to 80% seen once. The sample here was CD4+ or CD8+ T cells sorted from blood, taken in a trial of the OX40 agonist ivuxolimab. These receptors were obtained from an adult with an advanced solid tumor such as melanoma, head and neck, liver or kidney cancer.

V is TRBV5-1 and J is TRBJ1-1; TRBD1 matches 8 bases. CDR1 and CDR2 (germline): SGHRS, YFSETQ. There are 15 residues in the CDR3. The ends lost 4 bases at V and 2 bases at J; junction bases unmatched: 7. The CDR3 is CASSGHRGDNTEAFF. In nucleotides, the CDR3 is TGCGCCAGCAGCGGACACAGGGGGGATAACACTGAAGCTTTCTTT.

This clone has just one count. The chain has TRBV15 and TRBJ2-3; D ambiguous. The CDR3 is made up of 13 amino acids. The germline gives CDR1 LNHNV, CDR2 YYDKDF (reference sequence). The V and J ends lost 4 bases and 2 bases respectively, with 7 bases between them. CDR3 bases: TGTGCCACCAGCATGCCCCCCACAGATACGCAGTATTTT. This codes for CATSMPPTDTQYF.

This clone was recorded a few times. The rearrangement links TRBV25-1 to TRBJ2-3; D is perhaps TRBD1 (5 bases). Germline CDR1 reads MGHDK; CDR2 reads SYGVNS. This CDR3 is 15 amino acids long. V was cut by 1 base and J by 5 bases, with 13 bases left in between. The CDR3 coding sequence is TGTGCCAGCAGTGAATGGGCAGGGCATCGAGATACGCAGTATTTT. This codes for CASSEWAGHRDTQYF.

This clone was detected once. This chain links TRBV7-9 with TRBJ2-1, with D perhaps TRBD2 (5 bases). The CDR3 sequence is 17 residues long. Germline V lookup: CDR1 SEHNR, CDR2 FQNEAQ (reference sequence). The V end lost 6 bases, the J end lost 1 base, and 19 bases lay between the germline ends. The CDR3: CASRHWRRGASYNEQFF. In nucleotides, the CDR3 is TGTGCCAGCAGGCATTGGAGACGGGGAGCGTCCTACAATGAGCAGTTCTTC.

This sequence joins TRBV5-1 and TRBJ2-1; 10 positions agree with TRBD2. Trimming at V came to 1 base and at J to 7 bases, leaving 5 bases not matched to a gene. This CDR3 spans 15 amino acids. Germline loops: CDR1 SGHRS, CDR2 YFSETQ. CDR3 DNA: TGCGCCAGCAGCTTGCCGGGACTAGCGTCGAATGAGCAGTTCTTC. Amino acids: CASSLPGLASNEQFF.

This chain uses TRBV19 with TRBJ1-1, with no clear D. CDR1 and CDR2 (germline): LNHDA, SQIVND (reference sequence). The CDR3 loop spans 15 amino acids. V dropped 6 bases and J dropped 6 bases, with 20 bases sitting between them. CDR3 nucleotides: TGTGCCAGTAGCCCCCGTCAAAGGCGAGTAGCTGAAGCTTTCTTT. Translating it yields CASSPRQRRVAEAFF.